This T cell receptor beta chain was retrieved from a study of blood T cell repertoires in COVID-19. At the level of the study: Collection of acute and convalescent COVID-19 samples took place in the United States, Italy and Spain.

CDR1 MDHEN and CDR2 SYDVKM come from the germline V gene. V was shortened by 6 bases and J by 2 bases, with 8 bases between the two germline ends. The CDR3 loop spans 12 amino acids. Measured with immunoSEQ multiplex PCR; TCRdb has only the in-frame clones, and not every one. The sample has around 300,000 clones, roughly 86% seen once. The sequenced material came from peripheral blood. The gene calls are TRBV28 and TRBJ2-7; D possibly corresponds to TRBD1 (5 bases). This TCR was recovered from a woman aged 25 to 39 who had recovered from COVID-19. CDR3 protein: CASSDSTYEQYF. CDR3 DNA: TGTGCCAGCAGCGACAGTACCTACGAGCAGTACTTC.